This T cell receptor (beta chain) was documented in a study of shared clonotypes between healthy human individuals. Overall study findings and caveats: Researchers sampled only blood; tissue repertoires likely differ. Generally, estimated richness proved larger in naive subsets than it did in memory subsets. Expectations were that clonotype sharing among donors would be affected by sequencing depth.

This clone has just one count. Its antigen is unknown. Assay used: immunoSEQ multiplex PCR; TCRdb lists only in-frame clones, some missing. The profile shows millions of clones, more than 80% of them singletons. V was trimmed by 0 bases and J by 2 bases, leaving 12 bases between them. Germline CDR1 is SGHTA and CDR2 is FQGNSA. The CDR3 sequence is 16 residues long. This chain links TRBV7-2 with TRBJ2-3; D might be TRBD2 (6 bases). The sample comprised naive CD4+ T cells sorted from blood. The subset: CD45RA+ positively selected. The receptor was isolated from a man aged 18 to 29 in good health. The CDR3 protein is CASSLAPGRNTDTQYF. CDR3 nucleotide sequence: TGTGCCAGCAGCTTAGCGCCTGGGAGGAACACAGATACGCAGTATTTT.